This T cell receptor (beta chain) was identified during a study of control samples from healthy donors and cancer patients. Repertoires were generated with immunoSEQ multiplex PCR, while TCRdb's copy carries only in-frame clones and drops some. The table shows some 100,000 clones, with approximately 93% occurring only once. This CDR3 has 13 amino acids. Trimming cost V 4 bases and J 3 bases, with 9 bases left between them. Germline assignment: CDR1 MNHNY and CDR2 SVGAGI (reference sequence). The chain couples TRBV6-6 to TRBJ1-1; D is unclear. The specimen sequenced was blood. The TCR was taken from a man aged 18 to 29 in good health. CDR3 bases: TGTGCCAGCAGTTTTGGGGAGTACACTGAAGCTTTCTTT. Protein: CASSFGEYTEAFF.